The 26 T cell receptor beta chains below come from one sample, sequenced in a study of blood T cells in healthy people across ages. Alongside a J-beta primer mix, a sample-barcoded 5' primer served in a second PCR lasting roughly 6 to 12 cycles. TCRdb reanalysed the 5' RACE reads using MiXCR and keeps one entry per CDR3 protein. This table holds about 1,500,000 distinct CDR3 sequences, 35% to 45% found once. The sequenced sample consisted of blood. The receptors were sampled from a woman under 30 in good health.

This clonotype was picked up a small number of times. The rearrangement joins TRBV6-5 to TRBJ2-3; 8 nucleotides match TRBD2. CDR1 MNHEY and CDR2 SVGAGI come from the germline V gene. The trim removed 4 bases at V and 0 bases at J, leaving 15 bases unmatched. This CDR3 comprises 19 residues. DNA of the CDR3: TGTGCCAGCAGTTGGTCGCGGGGGGTTGCTTCCTCTAGCACAGATACGCAGTATTTT. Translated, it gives CASSWSRGVASSSTDTQYF.

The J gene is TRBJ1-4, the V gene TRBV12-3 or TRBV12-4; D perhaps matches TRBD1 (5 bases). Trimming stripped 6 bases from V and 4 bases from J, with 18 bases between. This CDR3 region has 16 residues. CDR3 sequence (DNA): TGTGCCAGCAGCCCCCTGGCGCAGGACATTAATGAAAAACTGTTTTTT. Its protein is CASSPLAQDINEKLFF.

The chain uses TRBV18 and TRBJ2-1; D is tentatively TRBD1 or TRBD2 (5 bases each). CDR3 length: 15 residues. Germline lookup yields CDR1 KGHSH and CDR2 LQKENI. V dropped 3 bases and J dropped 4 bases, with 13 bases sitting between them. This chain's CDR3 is CASSPGPEGYNEQFF. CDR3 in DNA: TGTGCCAGCTCACCCGGGCCAGAGGGGTACAATGAGCAGTTCTTC.

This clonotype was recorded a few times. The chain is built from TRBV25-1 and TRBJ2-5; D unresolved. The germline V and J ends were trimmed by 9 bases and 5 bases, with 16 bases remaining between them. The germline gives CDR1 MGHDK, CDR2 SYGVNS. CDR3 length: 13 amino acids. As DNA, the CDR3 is TGTGCCAGTGCAACACGGATGCGCGAGACCCAGTACTTC. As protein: CASATRMRETQYF. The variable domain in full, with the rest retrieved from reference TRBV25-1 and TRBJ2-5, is EADIYQTPRYLVIGTGKKITLECSQTMGHDKMYWYQQDPGMELHLIHYSYGVNSTEKGDLSSESTVSRIRTEHFPLTLESARPSHTSQYLCASATRMRETQYFGPGTRLLVL.

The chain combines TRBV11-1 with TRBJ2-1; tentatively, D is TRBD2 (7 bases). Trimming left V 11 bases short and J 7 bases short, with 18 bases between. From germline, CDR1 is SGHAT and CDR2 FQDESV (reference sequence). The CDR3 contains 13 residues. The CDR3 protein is CAAEGGPWNEQFF. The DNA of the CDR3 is TGTGCCGCAGAGGGGGGGCCTTGGAATGAGCAGTTCTTC.

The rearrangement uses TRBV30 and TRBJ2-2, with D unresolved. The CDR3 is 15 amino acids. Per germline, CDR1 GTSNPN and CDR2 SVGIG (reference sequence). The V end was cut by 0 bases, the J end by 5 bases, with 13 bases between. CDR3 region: CAWSVDSGTTGELFF. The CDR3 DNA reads TGTGCCTGGAGTGTAGATTCCGGAACTACCGGGGAGCTGTTTTTT.

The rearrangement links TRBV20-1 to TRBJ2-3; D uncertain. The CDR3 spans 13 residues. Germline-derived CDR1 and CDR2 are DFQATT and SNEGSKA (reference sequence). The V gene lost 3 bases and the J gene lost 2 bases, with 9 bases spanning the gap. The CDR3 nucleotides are TGCAGTGCTAGCGCCACTCTCACAGATACGCAGTATTTT. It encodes CSASATLTDTQYF.

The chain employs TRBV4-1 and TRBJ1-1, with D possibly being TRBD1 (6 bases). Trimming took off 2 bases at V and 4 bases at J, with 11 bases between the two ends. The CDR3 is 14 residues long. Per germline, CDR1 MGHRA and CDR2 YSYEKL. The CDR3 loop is CASSQSRGGTEAFF. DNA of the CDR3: TGCGCCAGCAGCCAAAGCAGGGGAGGCACTGAAGCTTTCTTT.

The CDR3 nucleotides are TGTGCCAGCAGCCAAGAGATATCGGGGACTGAAGCTTTCTTT. Protein sequence: CASSQEISGTEAFF. V is TRBV3-1 and J is TRBJ1-1; no reliable D call. CDR1 is LGHDT and CDR2 is YNNKEL in the germline V gene (reference sequence). V was shortened by 0 bases and J by 5 bases, with 10 bases between the two germline ends. This CDR3 contains 14 residues.

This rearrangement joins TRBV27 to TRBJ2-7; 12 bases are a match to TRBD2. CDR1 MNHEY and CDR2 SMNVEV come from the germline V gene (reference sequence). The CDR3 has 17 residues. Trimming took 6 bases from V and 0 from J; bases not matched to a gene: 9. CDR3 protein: CASRFTSGGITSYEQYF. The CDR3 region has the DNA TGTGCCAGCAGATTTACTAGCGGGGGGATTACCTCCTACGAGCAGTACTTC.

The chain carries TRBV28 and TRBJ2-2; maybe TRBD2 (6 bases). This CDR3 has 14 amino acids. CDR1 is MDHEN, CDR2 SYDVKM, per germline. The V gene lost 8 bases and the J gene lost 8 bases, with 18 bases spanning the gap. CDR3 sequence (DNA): TGTGCCAGCTCCCCGGGACTGGTGGCGGGGGAGCTGTTTTTT. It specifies CASSPGLVAGELFF.

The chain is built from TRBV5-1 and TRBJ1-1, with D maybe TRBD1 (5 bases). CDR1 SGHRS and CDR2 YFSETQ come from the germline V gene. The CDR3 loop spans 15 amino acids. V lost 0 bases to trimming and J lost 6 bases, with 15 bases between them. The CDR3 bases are TGCGCCAGCAGCTTGGTGCAGGGCGCTGTGGCTGAAGCTTTCTTT. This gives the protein CASSLVQGAVAEAFF.

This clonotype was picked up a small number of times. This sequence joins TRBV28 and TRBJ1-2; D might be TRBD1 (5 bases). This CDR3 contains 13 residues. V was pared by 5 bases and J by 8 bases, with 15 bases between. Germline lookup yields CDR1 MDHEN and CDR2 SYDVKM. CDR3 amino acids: CASSVYGGYGYTF. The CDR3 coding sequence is TGTGCCAGCAGTGTTTATGGGGGGTACGGCTACACCTTC.

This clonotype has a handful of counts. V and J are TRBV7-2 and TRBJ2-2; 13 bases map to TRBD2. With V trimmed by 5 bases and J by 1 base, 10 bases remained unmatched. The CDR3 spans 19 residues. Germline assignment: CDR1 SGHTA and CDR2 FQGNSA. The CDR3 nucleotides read TGTGCCAGCAGCACGACGGGACTAGCGGGAATAAAGAACACCGGGGAGCTGTTTTTT. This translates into CASSTTGLAGIKNTGELFF.

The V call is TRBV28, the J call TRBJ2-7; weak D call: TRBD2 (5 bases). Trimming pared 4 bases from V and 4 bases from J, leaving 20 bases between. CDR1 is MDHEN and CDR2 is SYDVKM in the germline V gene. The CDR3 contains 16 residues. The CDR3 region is CASSSSGLHSGYEQYF. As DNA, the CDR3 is TGTGCCAGCAGTTCGTCCGGACTTCATAGTGGGTACGAGCAGTACTTC.

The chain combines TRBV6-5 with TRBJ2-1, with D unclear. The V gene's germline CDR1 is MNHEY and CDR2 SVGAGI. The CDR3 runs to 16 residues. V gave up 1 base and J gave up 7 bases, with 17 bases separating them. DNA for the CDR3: TGTGCCAGCAGTTACTTAGGCCCCCCCATAGAAAATGAGCAGTTCTTC. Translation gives CASSYLGPPIENEQFF.

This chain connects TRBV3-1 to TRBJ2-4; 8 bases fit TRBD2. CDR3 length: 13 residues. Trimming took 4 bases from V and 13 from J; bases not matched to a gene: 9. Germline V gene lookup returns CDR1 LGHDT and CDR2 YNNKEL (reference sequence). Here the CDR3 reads CASSPSGGAAQYF. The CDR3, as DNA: TGTGCCAGCAGCCCCTCGGGAGGGGCGGCCCAGTACTTC. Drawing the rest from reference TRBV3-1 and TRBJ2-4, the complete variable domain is DTAVSQTPKYLVTQMGNDKSIKCEQNLGHDTMYWYKQDSKKFLKIMFSYNNKELIINETVPNRFSPKSPDKAHLNLHINSLELGDSAVYFCASSPSGGAAQYFGAGTRLSVL.

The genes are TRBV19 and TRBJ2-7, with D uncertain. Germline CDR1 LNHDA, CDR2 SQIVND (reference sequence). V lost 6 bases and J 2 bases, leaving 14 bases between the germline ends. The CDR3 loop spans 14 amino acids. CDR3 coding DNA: TGTGCCAGTAGGAGGCGGTCTCCCCCCTACGAGCAGTACTTC. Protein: CASRRRSPPYEQYF.

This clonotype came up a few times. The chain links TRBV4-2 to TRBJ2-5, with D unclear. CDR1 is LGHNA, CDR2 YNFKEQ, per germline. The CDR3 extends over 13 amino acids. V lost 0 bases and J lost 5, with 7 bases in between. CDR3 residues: CASSQDARETQYF. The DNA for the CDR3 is TGTGCCAGCAGCCAAGACGCGAGGGAGACCCAGTACTTC.

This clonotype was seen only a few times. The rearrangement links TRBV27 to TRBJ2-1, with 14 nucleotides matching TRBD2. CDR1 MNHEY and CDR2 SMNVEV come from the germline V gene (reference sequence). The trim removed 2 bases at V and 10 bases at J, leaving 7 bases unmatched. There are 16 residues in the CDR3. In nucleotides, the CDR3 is TGTGCCAGCAGTTTACCCCCTGGACTAGCGGGGGGAGAGCAGTTCTTC. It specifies CASSLPPGLAGGEQFF.

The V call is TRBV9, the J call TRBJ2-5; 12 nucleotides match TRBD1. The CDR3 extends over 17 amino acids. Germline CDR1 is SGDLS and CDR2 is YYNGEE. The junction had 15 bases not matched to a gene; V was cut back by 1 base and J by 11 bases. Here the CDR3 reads CASSVTTGTGGLNEQYF. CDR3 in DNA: TGTGCCAGCAGCGTAACGACCGGGACAGGGGGCTTGAATGAGCAGTACTTC.

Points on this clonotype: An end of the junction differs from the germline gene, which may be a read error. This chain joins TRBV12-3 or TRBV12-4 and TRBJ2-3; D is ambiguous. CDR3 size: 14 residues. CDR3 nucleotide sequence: TGTGCCAGCAGTTTAGCGCCGAACACAGATACGAAGTATTTT. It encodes CASSLAPNTDTKYF.

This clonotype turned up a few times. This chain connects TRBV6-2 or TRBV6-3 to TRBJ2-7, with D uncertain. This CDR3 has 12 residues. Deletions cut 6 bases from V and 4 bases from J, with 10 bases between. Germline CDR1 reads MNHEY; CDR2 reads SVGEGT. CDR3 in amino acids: CASRPPNYEQYF. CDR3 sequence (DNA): TGTGCCAGCAGACCGCCTAATTACGAGCAGTACTTC.

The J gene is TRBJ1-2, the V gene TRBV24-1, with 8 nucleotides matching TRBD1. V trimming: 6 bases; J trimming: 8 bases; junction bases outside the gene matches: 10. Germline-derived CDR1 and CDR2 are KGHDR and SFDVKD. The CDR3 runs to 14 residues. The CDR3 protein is CATSSSGGSGGYTF. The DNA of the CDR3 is TGTGCCACCAGTTCATCAGGGGGCAGTGGCGGCTACACCTTC.

CDR3 in DNA: TGTGCCAGCAGTTGGATATCAACCGGGGTCAATCAGCCCCAGCATTTT. Its translation is CASSWISTGVNQPQHF. The chain couples TRBV6-2 or TRBV6-3 to TRBJ1-5; no clear D. The germline V and J ends were trimmed by 4 bases and 3 bases, with 16 bases remaining between them. CDR1 and CDR2 from the germline V gene are MNHEY and SVGEGT. This CDR3 has 16 amino acids.

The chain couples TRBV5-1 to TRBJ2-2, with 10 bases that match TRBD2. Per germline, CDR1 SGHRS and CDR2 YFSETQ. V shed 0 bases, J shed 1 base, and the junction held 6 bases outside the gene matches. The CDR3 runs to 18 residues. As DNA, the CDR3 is TGCGCCAGCAGCTTGGAAAAACTAGCGGGGAAGAACACCGGGGAGCTGTTTTTT. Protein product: CASSLEKLAGKNTGELFF.